These T cell receptor beta chains were read from a single sample in a study of T cells in Graves' hyperthyroidism and ophthalmopathy. TCRdb passed the multiplex PCR reads through MiXCR, listing each CDR3 protein once. The sample has about 360,000 distinct CDR3 sequences; about 13% are singletons. The material sequenced was blood. The receptors originated from a man aged 30 to 39 with Graves' hyperthyroidism that later progressed to Graves' ophthalmopathy. CDR3s include the opening cysteine and the closing phenylalanine or tryptophan. D genes are given only for firm matches. Size is omitted from some rows. Given values are once, few, many or a class for expanded clones.

v_call,clone_size,d_call,j_call,cdr3_nt,cdr3_aa
TRBV28,many,.,TRBJ2-5,TGTGCCAGCAGTTTAAGTAACGGCCCCCAAGAGACCCAGTACTTC,CASSLSNGPQETQYF
TRBV28,many,TRBD1,TRBJ2-5,TGTGCCAGCAGTCCGCGGACAGGACTTTCATCAGAGACCCAGTACTTC,CASSPRTGLSSETQYF
TRBV3-1,.,.,TRBJ2-4,TGTGCCAGCAGCCAAGAAAGGGGACCTTCCACGGACATTCAGTACTTC,CASSQERGPSTDIQYF
TRBV24-1,many,.,TRBJ2-1,TGTGCCACCAGTGAGGGGGGACCGAGCTCCTACAATGAGCAGTTCTTC,CATSEGGPSSYNEQFF
TRBV10-3,many,.,TRBJ1-1,TGTGCCATCAGTGATTTAGGAACCACTGAAGCTTTCTTT,CAISDLGTTEAFF
TRBV9,many,TRBD1,TRBJ2-1,TGTGCCAGCAGCGTAGATGGGACAGGTCGTATTGAGCAGTTCTTC,CASSVDGTGRIEQFF
TRBV6-5,.,.,TRBJ2-5,TGTGCCAGCAGTTACCTCGACAGCGAAGAGACCCAGTACTTC,CASSYLDSEETQYF
TRBV5-6,many,TRBD1,TRBJ2-7,TGTGCCAGCAGCTCCAATAACAGGGGTTACGAGCAGTACTTC,CASSSNNRGYEQYF
TRBV7-8,many,.,TRBJ1-5,TGTGCCAGCAGCTTAGGCGGGAGGAAGTATAGCAATCAGCCCCAGCATTTT,CASSLGGRKYSNQPQHF
TRBV6-1,many,TRBD2,TRBJ2-5,TGTGCCAGCAGCGAGCTAGCGGGGGTAATTGAGGAGACCCAGTACTTC,CASSELAGVIEETQYF
TRBV5-4,.,.,TRBJ1-3,TGTGCCAGCACCTCTTCCGGGGTAGGAAACACCATATATTTT,CASTSSGVGNTIYF
TRBV5-8,few,TRBD1,TRBJ1-6,TGTGCCAGCAGCTGGGTCCCTTCGACAGGGCCCTATAACTCACCCCTCCACTTT,CASSWVPSTGPYNSPLHF
TRBV30,many,.,TRBJ1-3,TGTGCCTGGAGTACGAACGCTGGAAACACCATATATTTT,CAWSTNAGNTIYF
TRBV29-1,.,TRBD2,TRBJ2-1,TGCAGCGTTGGCCTAGCGGGGCACAATGAGCAGTTCTTC,CSVGLAGHNEQFF
TRBV12-3/TRBV12-4,.,.,TRBJ2-7,TGTGCCAGCAGGAGGGGGTTTTCCTACGAGCAGTACTTC,CASRRGFSYEQYF
TRBV20-1,.,.,TRBJ1-2,TGCAGTGCTAGAGATCGCCCGATCGGGGGCTTCTATGGCTACACCTTC,CSARDRPIGGFYGYTF
TRBV6-1,few,.,TRBJ1-2,TGTGCCAGTAAGGACGGGAACTATGGCTACACCTTC,CASKDGNYGYTF